Each of the 32 T cell receptor beta chains below was sequenced from the same sample in a study of blood T cell repertoires in COVID-19. The data were produced by immunoSEQ multiplex PCR, yet TCRdb's version contains in-frame clones alone and is incomplete. This sample yields some 150,000 clones, of which 85% to 90% are seen a single time; 1.2% belongs to the top ten. Material for sequencing was PBMCs or T cells enriched from blood (not recorded which). The receptors derive from a woman aged 25 to 39 with acute COVID-19.

The chain links TRBV7-3 to TRBJ2-1; 9 positions agree with TRBD2. Trimming cost V 6 bases and J 5 bases; bases outside gene matches: 5. Germline CDR1 SGHTA, CDR2 FQGTGA. The CDR3 length is 14 residues. CDR3: CASSFLAGNNEQFF. The CDR3 DNA sequence: TGTGCCAGCAGTTTCCTAGCGGGGAACAATGAGCAGTTCTTC.

The gene calls are TRBV13 and TRBJ2-7; TRBD2 agrees at 14 bases. Germline V lookup: CDR1 PRHDT, CDR2 FYEKMQ (reference sequence). Germline trimming cut 5 bases from V and 5 bases from J; bases unmatched to any gene: 5. This CDR3 spans 15 amino acids. The CDR3 bases are TGTGCCAGCAGCCCGCGACTAGCGGGAGGGCACGAGCAGTACTTC. Protein product: CASSPRLAGGHEQYF.

This chain links TRBV5-1 with TRBJ1-2, with no clear D. V was cut by 3 bases and J by 4 bases, with 13 bases left in between. There are 14 residues in the CDR3. The germline gives CDR1 SGHRS, CDR2 YFSETQ. The CDR3 coding sequence is TGCGCCAGCAGCTCGGTCGGGGTTGGCTATGGCTACACCTTC. Its protein is CASSSVGVGYGYTF.

The V call is TRBV2, the J call TRBJ2-5; 7 bases agree with TRBD2. The germline gives CDR1 SNHLY, CDR2 FYNNEI. The CDR3 length is 19 residues. Trimming took 2 bases from V and 1 from J; bases not matched to a gene: 16. Here the CDR3 DNA reads TGTGCCAGCAGTGAATTCGAGGGAGGGCCTTTCGTTTTCCAAGAGACCCAGTACTTC. Translating gives CASSEFEGGPFVFQETQYF.

The genes are TRBV28 and TRBJ1-2; perhaps TRBD1 as D (6 bases). Looked up from germline, CDR1 is MDHEN and CDR2 is SYDVKM. V was clipped by 5 bases and J by 7 bases, with 20 bases between them. There are 15 residues in the CDR3. CDR3 in amino acids: CASSPHRDSQLGYTF. In DNA form, the CDR3 reads TGTGCCAGCAGTCCCCACAGGGATTCCCAGCTTGGCTACACCTTC.

V and J are TRBV30 and TRBJ2-1, with D uncertain. V was shortened by 0 bases and J by 3 bases, with 6 bases between the two germline ends. The CDR3 loop spans 13 amino acids. Germline V lookup: CDR1 GTSNPN, CDR2 SVGIG (reference sequence). This CDR3 reads CAWSVQDYNEQFF. The CDR3 nucleotides read TGTGCCTGGAGTGTACAAGACTACAATGAGCAGTTCTTC.

The chain employs TRBV11-2 and TRBJ1-1, with a weak D call TRBD1 (5 bases). CDR3 length equals 14 residues. V gave up 3 bases and J gave up 8 bases, with 16 bases separating them. Germline V gene sequence: CDR1 SGHAT, CDR2 FQNNGV. Written as DNA, the CDR3 is TGTGCCAGCAGCTTTCAAGTCGGGGGGGAGGAAGCTTTCTTT. Translating gives CASSFQVGGEEAFF.

V is TRBV3-1 (or the pseudogene TRBV3-2) and J is TRBJ1-5; D not certain. Germline V lookup: CDR1 LGHDT, CDR2 YNNKEL (reference sequence). The V end was cut by 0 bases, the J end by 6 bases, with 6 bases between. This CDR3 comprises 13 residues. CDR3 amino acids: CASSQDHSQPQHF. CDR3 nucleotides: TGTGCCAGCAGCCAAGATCATAGTCAGCCCCAGCATTTT.

The CDR3 loop is CASSGAMNTEAFF. The CDR3 nucleotides are TGTGCCAGCAGCGGGGCCATGAACACTGAAGCTTTCTTT. This chain joins TRBV13 and TRBJ1-1, with D tentatively TRBD1 (5 bases). This CDR3 contains 13 residues. Per germline, CDR1 PRHDT and CDR2 FYEKMQ (reference sequence). Trimming took 5 bases from V and 0 from J, leaving 7 bases between them.

The chain recombines TRBV19 with TRBJ2-7; D is unclear. This CDR3 comprises 13 residues. CDR1 and CDR2 from the germline V gene are LNHDA and SQIVND (reference sequence). The V end lost 3 bases, the J end lost 0 bases, and 6 bases lay between the germline ends. CDR3 nucleotides: TGTGCCAGTAGTATCTGGGCCTCCTACGAGCAGTACTTC. This sequence encodes CASSIWASYEQYF.

V gene TRBV5-6 combines with J gene TRBJ2-5; maybe TRBD1 (5 bases). Trimming pared 4 bases from V and 6 bases from J, leaving 13 bases between. The CDR3 contains 13 residues. Germline lookup yields CDR1 SGHDT and CDR2 YYEEEE. The CDR3 nucleotides are TGTGCCAGCAGCCTCGACAGTCAGCAGACCCAGTACTTC. Protein product: CASSLDSQQTQYF.

CDR3 sequence: CASSPAVVMNTEAFF. The CDR3 DNA follows: TGTGCCAGCTCACCCGCAGTCGTAATGAACACTGAAGCTTTCTTT. This chain links TRBV18 with TRBJ1-1; no reliable D call. The CDR3 has 15 amino acids. Germline V gene sequence: CDR1 KGHSH, CDR2 LQKENI. Trimming shortened V by 3 bases and J by 0 bases, and 11 bases separated the two germline ends.

This clone was seen once. The chain couples TRBV5-1 to TRBJ2-5; 9 bases are a match to TRBD2. Germline loops: CDR1 SGHRS, CDR2 YFSETQ. The CDR3 contains 17 residues. V lost 4 bases to trimming and J lost 1 base; unmatched junction nucleotides: 11. In nucleotides, the CDR3 is TGCGCCAGCAGCGTGGGGGGAGCGGGAGGAACCCAAGAGACCCAGTACTTC. Translated, it gives CASSVGGAGGTQETQYF.

The rearrangement uses TRBV7-9 and TRBJ1-4, with TRBD1 as a possible D gene (6 bases). The CDR3 consists of 16 residues. Trimming took off 5 bases at V and 4 bases at J, with 17 bases between the two ends. Germline lookup yields CDR1 SEHNR and CDR2 FQNEAQ (reference sequence). The CDR3 sequence is CASSLGDIWGNEKLFF. The CDR3 DNA follows: TGTGCCAGCAGCCTTGGGGACATCTGGGGTAATGAAAAACTGTTTTTT.

This clone appeared once. The rearrangement joins TRBV28 to TRBJ2-7, with 9 bases lining up with TRBD1. This CDR3 contains 18 residues. Germline V gene lookup returns CDR1 MDHEN and CDR2 SYDVKM. Trimming cost V 4 bases and J 6 bases; bases outside gene matches: 19. Written as DNA, the CDR3 is TGTGCCAGCAGTTCCCCAGCACCGGGACAGGGTGGGAATCGCGAGCAGTACTTC. Its translation is CASSSPAPGQGGNREQYF.

The V and J genes are TRBV28 and TRBJ2-1; the match to TRBD2 covers 9 bases. With 3 bases clipped from V and 0 bases from J, the junction kept 9 bases outside the gene matches. The CDR3 runs to 18 residues. Per germline, CDR1 MDHEN and CDR2 SYDVKM. The CDR3 DNA follows: TGTGCCAGCAGTTTCGGCGGGAGGGCCTTGAGCTCCTACAATGAGCAGTTCTTC. Translation gives CASSFGGRALSSYNEQFF.

The genes are TRBV30 and TRBJ2-5; D gene ambiguous. Trimming stripped 1 base from V and 4 bases from J, with 7 bases between. The germline V gene has CDR1 GTSNPN and CDR2 SVGIG (reference sequence). The length of the CDR3 is 12 residues. The DNA of the CDR3 is TGTGCCTGGAGTGGGCCTGGAGAGACCCAGTACTTC. This gives the protein CAWSGPGETQYF.

The chain employs TRBV2 and TRBJ2-3; D may be TRBD2 (6 bases). V lost 8 bases and J lost 4, with 16 bases in between. Germline V gene sequence: CDR1 SNHLY, CDR2 FYNNEI. This CDR3 is built from 14 residues. CDR3 sequence (DNA): TGTGCCAGCGTGGGGGGTTCTCTTCCAGATACGCAGTATTTT. Translation: CASVGGSLPDTQYF.

In DNA form, the CDR3 reads TGTGCCACCTGGGACAGGCTTAACTATGGCTACACCTTC. Its translation: CATWDRLNYGYTF. The rearrangement links TRBV15 to TRBJ1-2; 8 bases are shared with TRBD1. The junction had 3 bases not matched to a gene; V was cut back by 8 bases and J by 1 base. The length of the CDR3 is 13 residues. CDR1 and CDR2 from the germline V gene are LNHNV and YYDKDF (reference sequence).

CDR3 sequence (DNA): TGTGCCAGCAGCTTAGTCCAGCGGGAGCCGAGCCTCTACGAGCAGTACTTC. Its protein product is CASSLVQREPSLYEQYF. The gene calls are TRBV7-8 and TRBJ2-7; 8 bases agree with TRBD2. V lost 1 base to trimming and J lost 3 bases; unmatched junction nucleotides: 11. CDR1 SGHVS and CDR2 FQNEAQ come from the germline V gene. This CDR3 has 17 residues.

The chain combines TRBV19 with TRBJ2-1, with 8 positions matching TRBD1. Germline V gene sequence: CDR1 LNHDA, CDR2 SQIVND (reference sequence). The CDR3 totals 11 residues. J was trimmed by 15 bases and V by 1 base; bases with no gene match: 2. The CDR3 DNA reads as TGTGCCAGTAGTATAGGACAGGGGAGGTTCTTC. As protein: CASSIGQGRFF.

The chain combines TRBV7-2 with TRBJ2-7, with 8 bases identical to TRBD1. V was clipped by 5 bases and J by 12 bases; unmatched bases: 12. This CDR3 region has 13 residues. Germline CDR1 SGHTA, CDR2 FQGNSA. The CDR3 sequence is CASSAAGTGGPYF. DNA of the CDR3: TGTGCCAGCAGCGCGGCCGGGACAGGAGGGCCGTACTTC.

This clone was seen only once. The rearrangement uses TRBV11-2 and TRBJ2-5; 15 nucleotides line up with TRBD2. The CDR3 length is 15 residues. Germline V gene data show CDR1 as SGHAT and CDR2 as FQNNGV. After removal of 4 bases from V and 3 bases from J, the junction contained 0 bases not matched to a gene. This chain's CDR3 is CASSWTSGREETQYF. The DNA of the CDR3 is TGTGCCAGCAGCTGGACTAGCGGGAGGGAAGAGACCCAGTACTTC. Full variable domain (remainder filled in from reference TRBV11-2 and TRBJ2-5): EAGVAQSPRYKIIEKRQSVAFWCNPISGHATLYWYQQILGQGPKLLIQFQNNGVVDDSQLPKDRFSAERLKGVDSTLKIQPAKLEDSAVYLCASSWTSGREETQYFGPGTRLLVL.

The chain combines TRBV11-3 with TRBJ2-1, with TRBD2 as a possible D gene (5 bases). CDR3 size: 13 residues. CDR1 SGHNT and CDR2 YENEEA come from the germline V gene. The ends were cut back, 4 bases at V and 4 bases at J, with 8 bases in the middle. CDR3 sequence reads: CASSSDYYNEQFF. DNA of the CDR3: TGTGCCAGCAGCTCCGACTATTACAATGAGCAGTTCTTC. Filled out from reference TRBV11-3 and TRBJ2-1, the complete variable domain reads EAGVVQSPRYKIIEKKQPVAFWCNPISGHNTLYWYLQNLGQGPELLIRYENEEAVDDSQLPKDRFSAERLKGVDSTLKIQPAELGDSAVYLCASSSDYYNEQFFGPGTRLTVL.

The chain combines TRBV7-2 with TRBJ2-5; a weak D match, TRBD1 (6 bases). The germline V gene encodes CDR1 SGHTA and CDR2 FQGNSA. This CDR3 spans 13 amino acids. V dropped 3 bases and J dropped 5 bases, with 10 bases sitting between them. The CDR3 DNA reads as TGTGCCAGCAGCTTCAGGGGCGGGGAGACCCAGTACTTC. It translates to CASSFRGGETQYF.

The V gene is TRBV7-2, the J gene TRBJ2-5; 13 bases agree with TRBD2. The V gene's germline CDR1 is SGHTA and CDR2 FQGNSA. V lost 4 bases, J lost 2 bases, and 4 bases stayed unmatched. This CDR3 region has 16 residues. For the CDR3, the DNA is TGTGCCAGCAGCTCAATGGGACTAGCGGGACAAGAGACCCAGTACTTC. Encoded protein: CASSSMGLAGQETQYF.

This chain connects TRBV18 to TRBJ1-4; perhaps TRBD1 as D (6 bases). V gave up 4 bases and J gave up 8 bases, with 17 bases separating them. The V gene's germline CDR1 is KGHSH and CDR2 LQKENI. The CDR3 is 15 amino acids. CDR3 sequence reads: CASSLTSGEGEKLFF. For the CDR3, the DNA is TGTGCCAGCTCACTCACGTCAGGGGAGGGCGAAAAACTGTTTTTT.

The gene calls are TRBV28 and TRBJ2-1, with unresolved D. The CDR3 runs to 15 residues. The V end was cut by 5 bases, the J end by 2 bases, with 13 bases between. Germline CDR1 is MDHEN and CDR2 is SYDVKM. The CDR3 region is CASSPHDKAYNEQFF. CDR3 sequence (DNA): TGTGCCAGCAGTCCCCATGACAAAGCCTACAATGAGCAGTTCTTC.

V and J are TRBV19 and TRBJ1-2, with a possible D match to TRBD1 (6 bases). Germline values: CDR1 LNHDA, CDR2 SQIVND (reference sequence). The CDR3 contains 17 residues. Deletions cut 6 bases from V and 3 bases from J, with 23 bases between. The CDR3 reads CASRSTGGGYSDYGYTF. In DNA, the CDR3 is TGTGCCAGTAGATCCACGGGCGGGGGCTATTCTGACTATGGCTACACCTTC.

The rearrangement links TRBV10-3 to TRBJ2-7; 11 bases line up with TRBD1. With V trimmed by 2 bases and J by 2 bases, 2 bases remained unmatched. This CDR3 is 15 amino acids long. Germline CDR1 and CDR2: ENHRY and SYGVKD. Here the CDR3 reads CAISEAGQGAYEQYF. The CDR3, as DNA: TGTGCCATCAGTGAGGCGGGACAGGGGGCCTACGAGCAGTACTTC.

The V and J genes are TRBV5-1 and TRBJ2-3, with TRBD2 matching over 14 bases. The V gene end was trimmed by 4 bases and the J gene end by 2 bases; junction bases not matched to a gene: 3. The V gene's germline CDR1 is SGHRS and CDR2 YFSETQ. CDR3 size: 16 residues. Here the CDR3 DNA reads TGCGCCAGCAGCCCGGGACTAGCGGGAGACACAGATACGCAGTATTTT. Translating gives CASSPGLAGDTDTQYF.

The chain combines TRBV20-1 with TRBJ2-7, with 11 bases identical to TRBD2. The CDR3 runs 16 residues. With V trimmed by 3 bases and J by 0 bases, 7 bases remained unmatched. Germline CDR1 reads DFQATT; CDR2 reads SNEGSKA (reference sequence). The CDR3 sequence: CSASIGTSGNSYEQYF. CDR3 DNA sequence: TGCAGTGCTAGTATCGGGACTAGCGGTAACTCCTACGAGCAGTACTTC.